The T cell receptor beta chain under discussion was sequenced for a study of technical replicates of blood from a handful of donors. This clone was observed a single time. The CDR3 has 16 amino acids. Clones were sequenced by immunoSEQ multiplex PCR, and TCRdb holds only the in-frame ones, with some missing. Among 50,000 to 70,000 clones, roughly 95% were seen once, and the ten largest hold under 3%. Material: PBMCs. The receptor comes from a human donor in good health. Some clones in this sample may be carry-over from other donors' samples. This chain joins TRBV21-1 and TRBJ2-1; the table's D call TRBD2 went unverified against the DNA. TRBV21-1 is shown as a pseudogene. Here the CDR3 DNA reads TGTGCCAGCAGCTTCCGCAGGGCTAGCGGGGAGGGTGAGCAGTTCTTC. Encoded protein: CASSFRRASGEGEQFF.